This T cell receptor beta chain was sequenced in a study of T cell responses to AZD1222 COVID-19 vaccine. With regard to this clone: Its antigen is as yet unknown.

Here immunoSEQ multiplex PCR was the method, and the copy in TCRdb shows in-frame clones only, minus some. The data contain roughly 100,000 clones, 70% to 90% of them seen just once; the ten biggest clones take up 2.5% to 3%. Overall study findings and caveats: At baseline, just a handful of AZD1222 recipients tested seropositive. Reports indicate that nearly half of spike-specific TCRs are directed at unmutated variant regions. CD4 TCRs linked to vaccination spanned spike, dominating at 160-218 and 743-854. Vaccination with two AZD1222 doses was followed by a rise in Spike-specific TCR breadth and depth.

CDR3 length: 17 residues. Germline V lookup: CDR1 SEHNR, CDR2 FQNEAQ (reference sequence). The V segment lost 5 bases and the J segment 1 base; nucleotides outside the gene matches: 10. The V call is TRBV7-9, the J call TRBJ2-1, with TRBD2 matching over 8 bases. The material was peripheral blood, obtained on day 0 of AZD1222 vaccination. The TCR sequence derives from an adult in good health. Here the CDR3 DNA reads TGTGCCAGCAGCCTACGGGCGGGAGGAGGGTCCTACAATGAGCAGTTCTTC. Its protein product is CASSLRAGGGSYNEQFF.